The 20 T cell receptor beta chains listed next were all sequenced from one sample in a study of molecular identifiers for immune sequencing clone quantification. TCRdb redid the calling of the PCR reads with MiXCR, one entry per CDR3 protein. The sample holds about half a million distinct CDR3 sequences, roughly 26% seen once. Input material: naive CD8+ T cells from blood, with Jurkat cell RNA spiked in. Specified subset: FACS-sorted CD8+CD4-CCR7+CD45RA+ naive T cells. These TCRs come from a human donor in good health. Some libraries in this study had Jurkat cell RNA spiked in.

CDR3 amino acids: CATSNLQGYEQYF. In DNA form, the CDR3 reads TGTGCCACCAGCAACCTACAGGGCTACGAGCAGTACTTC. The chain employs TRBV15 and TRBJ2-7; perhaps TRBD1 as D (6 bases). V dropped 4 bases and J dropped 3 bases, with 10 bases sitting between them. This CDR3 has 13 residues. The germline CDR1 and CDR2 sequences are LNHNV and YYDKDF (reference sequence).

This clonotype was detected once. The chain carries TRBV27 and TRBJ2-7; 11 nucleotides match TRBD1. The V and J ends lost 5 bases and 2 bases, in that order; junction bases with no gene match: 11. The CDR3 contains 17 residues. CDR1 is MNHEY, CDR2 SMNVEV, per germline (reference sequence). CDR3 DNA sequence: TGTGCCAGCAGTCCCCCGCCCGGGACAGGGGGGACCTACGAGCAGTACTTC. It is translated as CASSPPPGTGGTYEQYF.

This clonotype was seen a single time. The chain uses TRBV7-9 and TRBJ2-7; 9 nucleotides line up with TRBD2. From germline, CDR1 is SEHNR and CDR2 FQNEAQ (reference sequence). The CDR3 runs to 15 residues. V shed 3 bases and J 4 bases; nucleotides not matched to a gene: 7. CDR3 nucleotide sequence: TGTGCCAGCAGCTTCTCGCGGGAGGGCCCTTACGAGCAGTACTTC. Translated, it gives CASSFSREGPYEQYF.

The rearrangement joins TRBV20-1 to TRBJ2-7; weak D call: TRBD2 (11 bases). The CDR3 length is 19 residues. The ends were cut back, 3 bases at V and 3 bases at J, with 30 bases in the middle. Per the germline V gene, CDR1 is DFQATT and CDR2 is SNEGSKA (reference sequence). CDR3 sequence reads: CSASSDRGLAGGVYYEQYF. In DNA, the CDR3 is TGCAGTGCTAGCTCGGACAGGGGGTTAGCGGGAGGGGTATACTACGAGCAGTACTTC.

As concerns this clonotype: One end of the junction is discordant with germline, which a read error may explain. The V gene is TRBV9, the J gene TRBJ2-2; 8 bases agree with TRBD2. The CDR3 sequence is 20 residues long. Germline assignment: CDR1 SGDLS and CDR2 YYNGEE. CDR3 loop: CASSPKTLFSGESNTGEQFF. CDR3 bases: TGTGCCAGCAGCCCAAAGACCCTTTTTAGCGGGGAGTCGAACACCGGGGAGCAGTTTTTT.

Points on this clonotype: A read error may explain this, as a much larger clone is one base away. The CDR3 here is CASTGQGSPQEPQYF. DNA of the CDR3: TGTGCCAGCACCGGCCAGGGAAGCCCACAAGAGCCCCAGTACTTC. The chain couples TRBV6-5 to TRBJ2-5, with D perhaps TRBD1 (5 bases). The CDR3 length is 15 residues. Per the germline V gene, CDR1 is MNHEY and CDR2 is SVGAGI.

This clonotype was counted only a few times. The genes are TRBV9 and TRBJ1-6, with TRBD1 identical over 7 bases. The CDR3 is made up of 15 amino acids. J gave up 8 bases and V 5 bases, and 10 bases lay outside the gene matches. Germline lookup yields CDR1 SGDLS and CDR2 YYNGEE. The CDR3 DNA sequence: TGTGCCAGCAGTCTTATCGACAGGGTAGATTCACCCCTCCACTTT. This sequence encodes CASSLIDRVDSPLHF.

A remark on this clonotype: The germline gene is not matched at one end of the junction; a read error may be the cause. The chain couples TRBV10-3 to TRBJ1-1, with 10 bases aligning to TRBD1. The CDR3 runs to 14 residues. Germline CDR1 and CDR2: ENHRY and SYGVKD. CDR3: CALSAGTGEGEAFF. The CDR3 DNA is TGTGCCCTCAGTGCGGGGACAGGGGAGGGTGAAGCTTTCTTT.

This clonotype has a handful of counts. The chain is built from TRBV27 and TRBJ1-1, with D possibly TRBD1 on 6 matching bases. The CDR3 has 17 amino acids. Germline CDR1 and CDR2: MNHEY and SMNVEV (reference sequence). The V and J ends lost 7 bases and 3 bases respectively, with 24 bases between them. The DNA for the CDR3 is TGTGCCAGCATACGATTAGATAGAACAGGGATTGACACTGAAGCTTTCTTT. It specifies CASIRLDRTGIDTEAFF.

This clonotype was counted only a few times. Written as DNA, the CDR3 is TGTGCCAGCAGCTATGGACAGGGAATAAGCTATGGCTACACCTTC. This translates into CASSYGQGISYGYTF. The rearrangement links TRBV27 to TRBJ1-2, with TRBD1 matching 8 bases. The length of the CDR3 is 15 residues. Germline V gene data show CDR1 as MNHEY and CDR2 as SMNVEV (reference sequence). The trim removed 6 bases at V and 4 bases at J, leaving 10 bases unmatched.

On this clonotype itself: This sequence may be a read error, since a much larger clone differs from it by one base. The chain carries TRBV4-3 and TRBJ1-3; D is perhaps TRBD1 (5 bases). The CDR3 runs 15 residues. Germline CDR1 is LGHNA and CDR2 is YSLEER. CDR3 DNA: TGCGCCAGCAGCCAGGCCCAGGGTGGTGGAAACCCCATATATTTT. Translated: CASSQAQGGGNPIYF.

This chain joins TRBV4-3 and TRBJ2-1; TRBD2 is a possible D gene (6 bases). This CDR3 contains 16 residues. The V end lost 4 bases, the J end lost 4 bases, and 17 bases lay between the germline ends. Germline V lookup: CDR1 LGHNA, CDR2 YSLEER. The CDR3 nucleotides read TGCGCCAGCAGCCCCTCCGGAGGGACGGGATACAATGAGCAGTTCTTC. Translation gives CASSPSGGTGYNEQFF.

The chain combines TRBV20-1 with TRBJ2-7; TRBD2 matches 11 bases. CDR3 length: 14 residues. Losses at the gene ends were 5 bases for V and 3 bases for J; bases not matched to a gene: 6. Germline assignment: CDR1 DFQATT and CDR2 SNEGSKA (reference sequence). Written as DNA, the CDR3 is TGCAGTGCTTTACTAGCGGGAGTTAGCTACGAGCAGTACTTC. This sequence encodes CSALLAGVSYEQYF.

For this clonotype: With a much larger clone just one base away, this may be a read error. The chain combines TRBV6-5 with TRBJ2-7; TRBD1 aligns across 10 bases. CDR3 size: 15 residues. The germline V gene has CDR1 MNHEY and CDR2 SVGAGI. In nucleotides, the CDR3 is TGTGCCAGCAGTTACTTGACAGGGGGCACCTACGAGCGGTACTTC. Translating it yields CASSYLTGGTYERYF.

About this clonotype: This may arise from a read error, as a much more abundant clone is one base away. The CDR3 carries no conserved terminal phenylalanine or tryptophan, so it likely arises from a read error. The J gene is TRBJ1-1, the V gene TRBV12-3 or TRBV12-4, with a tentative D call TRBD1 (5 bases). The germline V and J ends were trimmed by 6 bases and 1 base, with 9 bases remaining between them. The CDR3 length is 13 residues. This CDR3 is CASSSGPNTEAFL. For the CDR3, the DNA is TGTGCCAGCAGCTCGGGACCGAACACTGAAGCTTTCCTT.

This clonotype was picked up one time. This may be a read error, as it is one base from a much larger clone. The chain joins TRBV20-1 to TRBJ2-1; D assignment may be TRBD1 or TRBD2 (6 bases each). The ends were cut back, 1 base at V and 4 bases at J, with 14 bases in the middle. This CDR3 comprises 15 residues. CDR1 is DFQATT, CDR2 SNEGSKA, per germline (reference sequence). CDR3 residues: CSARVVGGGYNEQFF. The CDR3 coding sequence is TGCAGTGCTAGAGTGGTAGGGGGAGGTTACAATGAGCAGTTCTTC.

Remarks on this clonotype: This may stem from a read error, because a much larger clone lies one nucleotide away. V is TRBV5-4 and J is TRBJ1-1; D unclear. CDR3 length: 14 amino acids. CDR1 and CDR2 (germline): SGHNT, YYREEE (reference sequence). The CDR3 coding sequence is TGTGCCAGCAGCCCCGAGGTGGGAGGCACTGTAGCTTTCTTT. Amino acid sequence: CASSPEVGGTVAFF.

Of note for this clonotype: A much larger clone sits a single nucleotide away, making a read error possible. This rearrangement joins TRBV28 to TRBJ2-5, with a weak D call TRBD1 (5 bases). Per the germline V gene, CDR1 is MDHEN and CDR2 is SYDVKM. This CDR3 is built from 16 residues. CDR3 sequence (DNA): TGTGCCAGCAGTCCCTTTCCAGGGTCTCTCCAAGGGACCCAGTACTTC. Protein sequence: CASSPFPGSLQGTQYF.

This clonotype has more than one count but fewer than ten. V usage is TRBV30 and J usage is TRBJ2-1, with D tentatively TRBD1 (5 bases). Germline lookup yields CDR1 GTSNPN and CDR2 SVGIG (reference sequence). The V end lost 0 bases, the J end lost 10 bases, and 10 bases lay between the germline ends. The CDR3 runs to 12 residues. The CDR3 nucleotides are TGTGCCTGGAGTGTAGGGGAAGACGAGCAGTTCTTC. Translating gives CAWSVGEDEQFF.

This clonotype was counted many times. The chain employs TRBV4-3 and TRBJ1-3; TRBD1 might be the D (5 bases). The length of the CDR3 is 16 residues. Trimming removed 0 bases at V and 3 bases at J, with 12 bases between. Germline V gene sequence: CDR1 LGHNA, CDR2 YSLEER. CDR3 loop: CASSQDEGAYGNTIYF. As DNA, the CDR3 is TGCGCCAGCAGCCAAGATGAAGGGGCATATGGAAACACCATATATTTT.